The following is a T cell receptor beta chain sequence with its context. This entry comes from a study of T cell changes during pregnancy in multiple sclerosis. The assay was immunoSEQ multiplex PCR, and TCRdb's table has in-frame clones only and misses some. The sample has about 75,000 clones, around 94% seen once. J lost 4 bases, V lost 4 bases, and 18 bases had no gene match. The CDR3 runs 20 residues. The germline V gene encodes CDR1 SNHLY and CDR2 FYNNEI. This sequence joins TRBV2 and TRBJ2-2; 10 nucleotides align to TRBD1. The source of this sequence is a female donor with multiple sclerosis, enrolled in a pregnancy study. The material sequenced was CD4+ T cells from peripheral blood mononuclear cells, taken after pregnancy. Here the CDR3 DNA reads TGTGCCAGCAGTGTTGTAGAGACAGGGGGCGGTTTTGGGGCCACCGGGGAGCTGTTTTTT. Translated: CASSVVETGGGFGATGELFF. Full variable domain (rest looked up from reference TRBV2 and TRBJ2-2): EPEVTQTPSHQVTQMGQEVILRCVPISNHLYFYWYRQILGQKVEFLVSFYNNEISEKSEIFDDQFSVERPDGSNFTLKIRSTKLEDSAMYFCASSVVETGGGFGATGELFFGEGSRLTVL.